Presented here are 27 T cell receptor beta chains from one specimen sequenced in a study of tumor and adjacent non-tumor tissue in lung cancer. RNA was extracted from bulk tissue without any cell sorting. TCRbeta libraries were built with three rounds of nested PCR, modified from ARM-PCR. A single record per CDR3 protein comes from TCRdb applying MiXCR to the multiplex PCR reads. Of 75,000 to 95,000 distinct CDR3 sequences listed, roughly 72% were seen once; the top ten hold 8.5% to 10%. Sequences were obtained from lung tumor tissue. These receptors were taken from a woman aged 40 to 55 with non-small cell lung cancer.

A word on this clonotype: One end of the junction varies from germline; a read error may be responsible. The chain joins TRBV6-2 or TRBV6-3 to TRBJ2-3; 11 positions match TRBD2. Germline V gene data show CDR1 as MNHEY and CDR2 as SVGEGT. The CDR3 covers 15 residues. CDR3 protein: CASSPTSGNTDAQYF. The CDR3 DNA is TGTGCCAGCAGCCCGACTAGCGGGAACACAGATGCGCAGTACTTT.

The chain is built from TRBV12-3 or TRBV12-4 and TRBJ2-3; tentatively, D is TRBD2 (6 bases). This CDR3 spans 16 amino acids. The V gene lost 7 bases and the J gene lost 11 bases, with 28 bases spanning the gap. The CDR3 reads CASTLQVLAGFHKQYF. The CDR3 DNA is TGTGCCAGCACCCTCCAGGTGTTGGCGGGGTTCCATAAGCAGTATTTT.

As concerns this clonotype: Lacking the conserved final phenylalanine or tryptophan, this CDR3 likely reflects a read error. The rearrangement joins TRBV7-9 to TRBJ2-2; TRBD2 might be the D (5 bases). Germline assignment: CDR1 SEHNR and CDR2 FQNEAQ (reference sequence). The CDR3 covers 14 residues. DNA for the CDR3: TGTGCCAGCAGCCAGACTCCGAGCACCGGGGAACTGTTTTGT. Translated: CASSQTPSTGELFC.

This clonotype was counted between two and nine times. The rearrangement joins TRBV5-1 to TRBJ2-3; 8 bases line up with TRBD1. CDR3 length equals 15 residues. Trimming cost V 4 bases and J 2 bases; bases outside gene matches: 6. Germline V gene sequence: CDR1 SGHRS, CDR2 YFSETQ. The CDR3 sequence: CASSARDRNTDTQYF. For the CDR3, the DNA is TGCGCCAGCAGCGCCAGGGACAGGAACACAGATACGCAGTATTTT.

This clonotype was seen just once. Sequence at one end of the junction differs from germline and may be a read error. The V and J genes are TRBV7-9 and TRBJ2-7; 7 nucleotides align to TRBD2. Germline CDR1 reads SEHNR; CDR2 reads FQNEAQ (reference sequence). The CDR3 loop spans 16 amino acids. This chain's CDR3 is CAISLATSALPYEQYF. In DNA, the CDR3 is TGTGCCATCAGCTTAGCAACTAGCGCCCTGCCCTACGAGCAGTACTTC. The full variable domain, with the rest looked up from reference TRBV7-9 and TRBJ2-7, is DTGVSQNPRHKITKRGQNVTFRCDPISEHNRLYWYRQTLGQGPEFLTYFQNEAQLEKSRLLSDRFSAERPKGSFSTLEIQRTEQGDSAMYLCAISLATSALPYEQYFGPGTRLTVT.

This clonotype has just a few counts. CDR3 nucleotides: TGTGCCAGTAGTCGTAGCGGGAACTCCTACAATGAGCAGTTCTTC. Its protein product is CASSRSGNSYNEQFF. The genes are TRBV7-9 and TRBJ2-1; 8 positions match TRBD2. V shed 9 bases and J 0 bases; nucleotides not matched to a gene: 7. CDR1 and CDR2 from the germline V gene are SEHNR and FQNEAQ (reference sequence). The CDR3 has 15 residues.

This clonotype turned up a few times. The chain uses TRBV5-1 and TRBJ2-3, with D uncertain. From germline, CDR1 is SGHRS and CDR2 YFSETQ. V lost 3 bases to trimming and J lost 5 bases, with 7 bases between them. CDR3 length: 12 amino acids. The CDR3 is CASSWARDTQYF. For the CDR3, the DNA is TGCGCCAGCAGCTGGGCCAGAGATACGCAGTATTTT.

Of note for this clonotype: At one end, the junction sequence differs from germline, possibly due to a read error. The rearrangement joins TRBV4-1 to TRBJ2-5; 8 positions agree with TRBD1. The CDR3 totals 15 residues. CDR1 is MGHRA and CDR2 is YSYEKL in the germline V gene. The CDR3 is CASSRGTGTQETQYF. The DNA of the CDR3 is TGCGCCAGCAGCCGAGGGACAGGAACACAAGAGACACAGTACTTC.

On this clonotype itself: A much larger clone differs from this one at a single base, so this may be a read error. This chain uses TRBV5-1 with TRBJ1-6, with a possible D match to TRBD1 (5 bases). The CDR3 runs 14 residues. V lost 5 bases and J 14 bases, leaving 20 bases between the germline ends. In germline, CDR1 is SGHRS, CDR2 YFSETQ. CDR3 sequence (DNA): TGCGCCAGCAGGTTGACTGCCCGGTCGGGGGCCCTCCACTTT. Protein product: CASRLTARSGALHF.

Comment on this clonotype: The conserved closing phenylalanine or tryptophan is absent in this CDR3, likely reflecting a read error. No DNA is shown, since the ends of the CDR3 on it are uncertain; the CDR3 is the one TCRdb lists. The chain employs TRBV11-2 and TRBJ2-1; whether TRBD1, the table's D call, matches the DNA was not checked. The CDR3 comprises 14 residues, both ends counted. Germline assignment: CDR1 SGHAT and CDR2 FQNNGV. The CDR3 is CASSPRTGYNEKFL.

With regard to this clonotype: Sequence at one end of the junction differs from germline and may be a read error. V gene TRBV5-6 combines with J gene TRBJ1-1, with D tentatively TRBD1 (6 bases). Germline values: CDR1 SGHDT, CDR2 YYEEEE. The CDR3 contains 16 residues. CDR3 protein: CASSFNLDRPNTEALF. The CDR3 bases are TGTGCCAGCAGCTTTAATCTGGACAGACCGAACACAGAAGCTTTATTT. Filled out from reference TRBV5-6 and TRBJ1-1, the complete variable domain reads DAGVTQSPTHLIKTRGQQVTLRCSPKSGHDTVSWYQQALGQGPQFIFQYYEEEERQRGNFPDRFSGHQFPNYSSELNVNALLLGDSALYLCASSFNLDRPNTEALFGQGTRLTVV.

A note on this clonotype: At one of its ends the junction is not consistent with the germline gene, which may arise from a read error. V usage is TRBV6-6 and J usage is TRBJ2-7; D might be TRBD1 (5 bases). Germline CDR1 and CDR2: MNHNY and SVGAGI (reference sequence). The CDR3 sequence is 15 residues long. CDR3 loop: CACSLCPQAYYEEYF. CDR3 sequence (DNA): TGTGCCTGCAGCCTGTGCCCACAGGCCTACTACGAGGAGTATTTC.

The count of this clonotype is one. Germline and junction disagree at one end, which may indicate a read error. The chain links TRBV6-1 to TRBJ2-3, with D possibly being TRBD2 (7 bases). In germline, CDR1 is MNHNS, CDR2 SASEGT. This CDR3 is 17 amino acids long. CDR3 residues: CASRGAGAEPRMNTQYF. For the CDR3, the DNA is TGTGCCAGCAGGGGTGCGGGGGCCGAACCCCGGATGAATACCCAGTATTTT.

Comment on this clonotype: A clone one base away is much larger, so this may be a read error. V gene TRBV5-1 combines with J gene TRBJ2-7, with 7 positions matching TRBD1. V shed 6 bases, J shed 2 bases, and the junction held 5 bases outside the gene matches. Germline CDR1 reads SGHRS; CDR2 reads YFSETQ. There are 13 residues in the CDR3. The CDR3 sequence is CASNWDSTYEQYF. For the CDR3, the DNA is TGCGCCAGCAACTGGGACAGTACCTACGAGCAGTACTTC.

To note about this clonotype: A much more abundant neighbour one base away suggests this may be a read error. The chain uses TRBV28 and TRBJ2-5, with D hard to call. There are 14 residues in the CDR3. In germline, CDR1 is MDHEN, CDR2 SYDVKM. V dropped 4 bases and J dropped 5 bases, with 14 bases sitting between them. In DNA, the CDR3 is TGTGCCAGCAGTTCTATTGGGATTCGTGAGACCCAGTACTTC. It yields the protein CASSSIGIRETQYF.

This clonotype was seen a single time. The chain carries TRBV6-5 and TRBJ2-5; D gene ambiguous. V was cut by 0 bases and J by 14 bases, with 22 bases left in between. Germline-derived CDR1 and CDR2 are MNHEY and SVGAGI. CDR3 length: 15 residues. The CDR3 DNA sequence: TGTGCCAGCAGTTACTCCGCGCAGCTTCAAGAGAGCCAATACTTC. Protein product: CASSYSAQLQESQYF.

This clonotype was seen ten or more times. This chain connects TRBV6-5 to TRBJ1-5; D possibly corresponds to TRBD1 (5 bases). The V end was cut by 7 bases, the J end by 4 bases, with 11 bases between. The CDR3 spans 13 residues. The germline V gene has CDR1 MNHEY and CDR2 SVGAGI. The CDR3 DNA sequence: TGTGCCAGCAAGGGCAGGGTTAATCAGCCCCAGCATTTT. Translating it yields CASKGRVNQPQHF.

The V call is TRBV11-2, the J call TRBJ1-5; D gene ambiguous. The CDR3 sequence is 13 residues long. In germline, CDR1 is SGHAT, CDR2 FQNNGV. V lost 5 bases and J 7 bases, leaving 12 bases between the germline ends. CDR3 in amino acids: CASSLGPKQPQHF. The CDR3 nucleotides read TGTGCCAGCAGCCTCGGTCCCAAACAGCCCCAGCATTTT.

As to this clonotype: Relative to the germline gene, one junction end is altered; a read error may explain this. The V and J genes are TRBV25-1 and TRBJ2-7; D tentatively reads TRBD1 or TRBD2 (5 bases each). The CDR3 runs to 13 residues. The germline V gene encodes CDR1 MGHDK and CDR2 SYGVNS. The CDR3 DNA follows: TGTACCAGCACCGGTAGATACGGGACCCCCCTAGTCTTC. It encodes CTSTGRYGTPLVF.

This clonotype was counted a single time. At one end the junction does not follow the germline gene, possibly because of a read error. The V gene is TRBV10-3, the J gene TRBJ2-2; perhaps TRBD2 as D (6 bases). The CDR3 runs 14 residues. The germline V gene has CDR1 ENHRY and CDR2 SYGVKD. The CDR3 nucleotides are TGTGCCATCGTGGGGGGAGTTAACACCGAGGAGCTGTTTTTT. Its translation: CAIVGGVNTEELFF.

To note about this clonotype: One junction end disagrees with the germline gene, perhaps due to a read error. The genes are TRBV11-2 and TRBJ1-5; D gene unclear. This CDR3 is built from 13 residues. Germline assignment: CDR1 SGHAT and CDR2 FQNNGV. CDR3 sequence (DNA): TGTGCCAGCAGTTTAATGCGAGGGTGGCCCCTGCATTTT. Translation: CASSLMRGWPLHF.

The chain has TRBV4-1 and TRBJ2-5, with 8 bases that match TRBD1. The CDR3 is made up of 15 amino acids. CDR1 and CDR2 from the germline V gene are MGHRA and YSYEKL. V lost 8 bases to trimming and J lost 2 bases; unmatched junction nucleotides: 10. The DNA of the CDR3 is TGCGCCAGCGGTCAAGGGACAGGAACACAAGAGACCCAGTACTTC. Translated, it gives CASGQGTGTQETQYF.

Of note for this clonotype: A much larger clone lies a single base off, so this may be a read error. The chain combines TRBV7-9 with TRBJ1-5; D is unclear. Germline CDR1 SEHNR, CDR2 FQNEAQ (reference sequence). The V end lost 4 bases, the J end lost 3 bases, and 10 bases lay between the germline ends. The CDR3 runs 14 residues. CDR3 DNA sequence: TGTGCCAGCAGCTCTGACATGAACAATCAGCCCCAGCATTTT. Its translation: CASSSDMNNQPQHF.

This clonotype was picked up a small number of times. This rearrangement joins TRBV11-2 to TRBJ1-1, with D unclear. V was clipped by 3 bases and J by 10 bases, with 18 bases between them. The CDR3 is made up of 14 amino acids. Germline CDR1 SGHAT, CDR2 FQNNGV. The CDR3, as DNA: TGTGCCAGCAGCTTGGATAGCGGGGTGGTGGTAGCTTTCTTT. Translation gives CASSLDSGVVVAFF.

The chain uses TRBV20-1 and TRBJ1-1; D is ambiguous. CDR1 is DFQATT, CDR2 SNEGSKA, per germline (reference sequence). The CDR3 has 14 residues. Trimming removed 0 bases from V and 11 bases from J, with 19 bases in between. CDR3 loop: CSARDPTQDLEAFF. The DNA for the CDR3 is TGCAGTGCTAGAGATCCGACCCAGGATTTAGAGGCTTTCTTT.

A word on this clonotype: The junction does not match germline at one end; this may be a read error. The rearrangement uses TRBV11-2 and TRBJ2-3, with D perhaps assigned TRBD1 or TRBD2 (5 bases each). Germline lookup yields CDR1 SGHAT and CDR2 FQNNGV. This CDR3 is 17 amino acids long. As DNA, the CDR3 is TGTGCCAGCAGCCGCCTTGTAGGGGCGGGTTCCACAGATACACAGTATTTT. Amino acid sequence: CASSRLVGAGSTDTQYF.

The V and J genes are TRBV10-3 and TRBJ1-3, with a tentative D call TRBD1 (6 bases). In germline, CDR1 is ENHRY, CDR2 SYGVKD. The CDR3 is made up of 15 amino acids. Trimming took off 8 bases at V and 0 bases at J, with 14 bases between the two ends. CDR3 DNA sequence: TGTGCCATCGCCAGGGACATCGACTCTGGAAACACCATATATTTT. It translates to CAIARDIDSGNTIYF.